These 28 T cell receptor beta chains originate from one sample sequenced in a study of blood T cell repertoires in COVID-19. Measured with immunoSEQ multiplex PCR; TCRdb has only the in-frame clones, and not every one. The table lists some 180,000 clones, 88% of them singletons, with 6% in the top ten. The source material was peripheral blood. The source of these receptors is a man in his forties or fifties with active or convalescent COVID-19.

This chain uses TRBV11-3 with TRBJ1-3, with D uncertain. The CDR3 totals 14 residues. CDR1 is SGHNT and CDR2 is YENEEA in the germline V gene. V dropped 5 bases and J dropped 4 bases, with 12 bases sitting between them. The CDR3: CASSDAAGGNTIYF. The DNA of the CDR3 is TGTGCCAGCAGCGACGCGGCCGGGGGAAACACCATATATTTT.

The chain has TRBV5-1 and TRBJ1-2; weak D call: TRBD1 (5 bases). The CDR3 has 16 residues. V was shortened by 0 bases and J by 6 bases, with 18 bases between the two germline ends. Germline V gene sequence: CDR1 SGHRS, CDR2 YFSETQ. CDR3 loop: CASSLDGRRGVDGYTF. CDR3 bases: TGCGCCAGCAGCTTGGACGGGCGCCGGGGGGTGGATGGCTACACCTTC.

This rearrangement joins TRBV27 to TRBJ2-2, with 7 bases fitting TRBD1. CDR3 length: 16 amino acids. V was clipped by 8 bases and J by 6 bases; unmatched bases: 15. Germline V CDR1 and CDR2: MNHEY, SMNVEV (reference sequence). The CDR3 bases are TGTGCCAGCCAGGCCAACAGGGGACCCTTCTCCGGGGAGCTGTTTTTT. Its protein product is CASQANRGPFSGELFF.

V usage is TRBV6-1 and J usage is TRBJ2-3; D perhaps matches TRBD2 (5 bases). The V gene's germline CDR1 is MNHNS and CDR2 SASEGT. V shed 3 bases and J shed 6 bases, with 10 bases lying between them. The CDR3 is made up of 13 amino acids. The CDR3 nucleotides are TGTGCCAGCAGTGATGTGAGGGTGGATACGCAGTATTTT. Translated: CASSDVRVDTQYF.

The chain combines TRBV7-2 with TRBJ2-2; the match to TRBD2 covers 8 bases. The germline CDR1 and CDR2 sequences are SGHTA and FQGNSA. The CDR3 has 15 amino acids. Unmatched junction bases numbered 5, after V lost 1 base and J lost 7 bases. The CDR3 DNA reads as TGTGCCAGCAGCTTAGTCGGGGGGGCGGTCGGGGAGCTGTTTTTT. As protein: CASSLVGGAVGELFF.

This chain connects TRBV5-1 to TRBJ1-2; 9 bases fit TRBD1. The CDR3 is 15 residues long. The junction had 4 bases not matched to a gene; V was cut back by 4 bases and J by 0 bases. Germline V gene lookup returns CDR1 SGHRS and CDR2 YFSETQ. The CDR3 is CASSPGQGTNYGYTF. The CDR3 DNA reads as TGCGCCAGCAGCCCGGGACAGGGAACTAACTATGGCTACACCTTC.

The chain has TRBV27 and TRBJ2-5; TRBD1 is a possible D gene (6 bases). The CDR3 is made up of 16 amino acids. Trimming took 4 bases from V and 5 from J, leaving 20 bases between them. The germline gives CDR1 MNHEY, CDR2 SMNVEV (reference sequence). DNA for the CDR3: TGTGCCAGCAGTTGGGGTCGGGACACCATCGGCGAGACCCAGTACTTC. Protein sequence: CASSWGRDTIGETQYF.

The chain couples TRBV11-3 to TRBJ2-3, with TRBD1 matching 8 bases. CDR1 is SGHNT and CDR2 is YENEEA in the germline V gene. Trimming at V came to 3 bases and at J to 3 bases, leaving 2 bases not matched to a gene. The CDR3 runs to 14 residues. The CDR3 loop is CASSFGQGTDTQYF. The CDR3 DNA sequence: TGTGCCAGCAGCTTCGGACAGGGTACAGATACGCAGTATTTT.

This clone was seen a single time. The chain is built from TRBV7-2 and TRBJ1-1, with a weak D call TRBD1 (5 bases). Germline CDR1 SGHTA, CDR2 FQGNSA. The CDR3 length is 14 residues. Between the trimmed V and J ends, which lost 1 base and 3 bases, there was a span of 9 bases. CDR3 bases: TGTGCCAGCAGCTTAGTTGGGGCCGACACTGAAGCTTTCTTT. Translating it yields CASSLVGADTEAFF.

This chain connects TRBV19 to TRBJ2-2, with D hard to call. This CDR3 spans 15 amino acids. The V end was cut by 1 base, the J end by 1 base, with 7 bases between. Germline values: CDR1 LNHDA, CDR2 SQIVND (reference sequence). The CDR3 here is CASSIGPGNTGELFF. The CDR3 DNA sequence: TGTGCCAGTAGTATAGGTCCAGGGAACACCGGGGAGCTGTTTTTT.

The rearrangement links TRBV7-8 to TRBJ2-3; TRBD2 aligns across 13 bases. This CDR3 has 16 residues. V lost 2 bases and J lost 7; bases outside the gene matches: 6. Germline CDR1 and CDR2: SGHVS and FQNEAQ. The CDR3 DNA follows: TGTGCCAGCAGCTTAATACGACTAGCGGGGGGAAATACGCAGTATTTT. Translating gives CASSLIRLAGGNTQYF. Full variable domain (missing parts from reference TRBV7-8 and TRBJ2-3): GAGVSQSPRYKVAKRGQDVALRCDPISGHVSLFWYQQALGQGPEFLTYFQNEAQLDKSGLPSDRFFAERPEGSVSTLKIQRTQQEDSAVYLCASSLIRLAGGNTQYFGPGTRLTVL.

The chain couples TRBV10-1 to TRBJ2-7; 9 nucleotides agree with TRBD1. The germline V gene has CDR1 WNHNN and CDR2 SYGVQD (reference sequence). Trimming at V came to 7 bases and at J to 1 base, leaving 8 bases not matched to a gene. The CDR3 sequence is 15 residues long. The DNA of the CDR3 is TGCGCCAGCATCAAGGGACAGGGTGTTTCCTACGAGCAGTACTTC. Encoded protein: CASIKGQGVSYEQYF.

The chain couples TRBV18 to TRBJ2-5; D possibly corresponds to TRBD2 (6 bases). This CDR3 region has 14 residues. Germline CDR1 and CDR2: KGHSH and LQKENI. Trimming removed 6 bases at V and 1 base at J, with 12 bases between. The CDR3 here is CASSLSGGQETQYF. CDR3 DNA sequence: TGTGCCAGCTCCCTCTCCGGGGGCCAAGAGACCCAGTACTTC.

V is TRBV7-3 and J is TRBJ2-2; 7 bases agree with TRBD2. After removal of 3 bases from V and 8 bases from J, the junction contained 6 bases not matched to a gene. This CDR3 has 14 residues. Germline V gene data show CDR1 as SGHTA and CDR2 as FQGTGA. In nucleotides, the CDR3 is TGTGCCAGCAGCTTCACTAGCGTAAGAGGGGAGCTGTTTTTT. It encodes CASSFTSVRGELFF.

This chain links TRBV18 with TRBJ2-1; 9 bases are a match to TRBD2. The germline V gene encodes CDR1 KGHSH and CDR2 LQKENI. The CDR3 sequence is 15 residues long. With 3 bases clipped from V and 2 bases from J, the junction kept 2 bases outside the gene matches. CDR3 in amino acids: CASSPLAGPYNEQFF. As DNA, the CDR3 is TGTGCCAGCTCACCTCTAGCGGGGCCCTACAATGAGCAGTTCTTC.

The gene calls are TRBV19 and TRBJ2-7, with D possibly being TRBD2 (6 bases). The germline CDR1 and CDR2 sequences are LNHDA and SQIVND (reference sequence). The CDR3 has 12 residues. V dropped 4 bases and J dropped 2 bases, with 6 bases sitting between them. The CDR3 sequence: CASSRGAYEQYF. The DNA of the CDR3 is TGTGCCAGTAGTAGGGGGGCCTACGAGCAGTACTTC.

The chain uses TRBV9 and TRBJ1-2; maybe TRBD1 (6 bases). Trimming pared 5 bases from V and 2 bases from J, leaving 25 bases between. Germline V CDR1 and CDR2: SGDLS, YYNGEE. This CDR3 spans 18 amino acids. DNA of the CDR3: TGTGCCAGCAGTACTATGGGGGCACCTCGAAAAGCCAACTATGGCTACACCTTC. Translating gives CASSTMGAPRKANYGYTF.

The CDR3: CASRYPPGDRYFGEQYF. The CDR3 DNA reads as TGTGCCAGCAGATATCCCCCTGGGGACAGGTATTTCGGCGAGCAGTACTTC. The chain uses TRBV28 and TRBJ2-7; 8 bases map to TRBD1. In germline, CDR1 is MDHEN, CDR2 SYDVKM. The CDR3 consists of 17 residues. The V segment lost 6 bases and the J segment 6 bases; nucleotides outside the gene matches: 19.

A few counts support this clone. The V and J genes are TRBV28 and TRBJ1-6; no reliable D call. The CDR3 has 12 residues. The germline V gene encodes CDR1 MDHEN and CDR2 SYDVKM. V was trimmed by 7 bases and J by 7 bases, leaving 8 bases between them. The CDR3 here is CASTPLNSPLHF. The CDR3 DNA is TGTGCCAGCACCCCTTTGAATTCACCCCTCCACTTT.

The V and J genes are TRBV5-1 and TRBJ1-2; 11 bases align to TRBD1. Germline loops: CDR1 SGHRS, CDR2 YFSETQ. The CDR3 has 17 amino acids. Trimming cost V 1 base and J 6 bases; bases outside gene matches: 11. The CDR3 nucleotides read TGCGCCAGCAGCTTGCCAAGTCGGACAGGGGGCGTAGATGGCTACACCTTC. Amino acid sequence: CASSLPSRTGGVDGYTF.

This clone has just one count. The gene calls are TRBV2 and TRBJ2-3, with D possibly matching TRBD2 (5 bases). The CDR3 sequence is 15 residues long. Trimming stripped 8 bases from V and 3 bases from J, with 18 bases between. Germline lookup yields CDR1 SNHLY and CDR2 FYNNEI. The chain's CDR3 is CASRRSVLSTDTQYF. CDR3 nucleotides: TGTGCCAGCCGGAGGTCGGTCCTTTCTACAGATACGCAGTATTTT.

Here the CDR3 DNA reads TGTGCCAGTAGTAGCCGACAGGGGGCAGGGGGGACGACGTACTTC. It translates to CASSSRQGAGGTTYF. J is TRBJ2-7 and V is TRBV19, with TRBD1 identical over 10 bases. The germline V gene has CDR1 LNHDA and CDR2 SQIVND (reference sequence). Trimming removed 4 bases from V and 12 bases from J; junction bases left unmatched: 15. This CDR3 is built from 15 residues.

The chain couples TRBV9 to TRBJ1-1; D might be TRBD1 (6 bases). The CDR3 runs 14 residues. Germline CDR1 is SGDLS and CDR2 is YYNGEE. V was pared by 4 bases and J by 1 base, with 11 bases between. The CDR3 coding sequence is TGTGCCAGCAGCCGGTCGGGACAGAACACTGAAGCTTTCTTT. Translating gives CASSRSGQNTEAFF.

The J gene is TRBJ1-5, the V gene TRBV2; D unresolved. The CDR3 runs to 14 residues. Germline-derived CDR1 and CDR2 are SNHLY and FYNNEI. V lost 3 bases to trimming and J lost 0 bases, with 6 bases between them. Here the CDR3 DNA reads TGTGCCAGCAGTGACTTATATAGCAATCAGCCCCAGCATTTT. It encodes CASSDLYSNQPQHF.

This rearrangement joins TRBV21-1 to TRBJ2-3; the table names TRBD1, a call not compared with the DNA. TRBV21-1 is marked as a pseudogene. The CDR3 spans 14 residues. The CDR3 here is CASSKNRGTDTQYF. The CDR3 region has the DNA TGTGCCAGCAGCAAAAACAGGGGCACAGATACGCAGTATTTT.

The chain combines TRBV7-9 with TRBJ2-7; TRBD1 matches at 9 bases. This CDR3 has 14 residues. The germline V gene encodes CDR1 SEHNR and CDR2 FQNEAQ (reference sequence). V was clipped by 5 bases and J by 2 bases; unmatched bases: 4. The CDR3 loop is CASSPRDRAYEQYF. DNA of the CDR3: TGTGCCAGCAGCCCCAGGGACAGGGCCTACGAGCAGTACTTC.

The V and J genes are TRBV14 and TRBJ2-1; 7 bases line up with TRBD2. Germline CDR1 and CDR2: SGHDN and FVKESK. This CDR3 contains 17 residues. V was pared by 0 bases and J by 4 bases, with 9 bases of the junction left unmatched. CDR3 nucleotides: TGTGCCAGCAGCCAAGAATTTTGGGGAGGGGAGTACAATGAGCAGTTCTTC. Protein product: CASSQEFWGGEYNEQFF.

The J gene is TRBJ2-7, the V gene TRBV4-1; maybe TRBD2 (6 bases). The CDR3 extends over 12 amino acids. V was trimmed by 6 bases and J by 4 bases, leaving 10 bases between them. The germline gives CDR1 MGHRA, CDR2 YSYEKL. In DNA form, the CDR3 reads TGCGCCAGCAGTATGGGGAGGTACGAGCAGTACTTC. Its translation is CASSMGRYEQYF.